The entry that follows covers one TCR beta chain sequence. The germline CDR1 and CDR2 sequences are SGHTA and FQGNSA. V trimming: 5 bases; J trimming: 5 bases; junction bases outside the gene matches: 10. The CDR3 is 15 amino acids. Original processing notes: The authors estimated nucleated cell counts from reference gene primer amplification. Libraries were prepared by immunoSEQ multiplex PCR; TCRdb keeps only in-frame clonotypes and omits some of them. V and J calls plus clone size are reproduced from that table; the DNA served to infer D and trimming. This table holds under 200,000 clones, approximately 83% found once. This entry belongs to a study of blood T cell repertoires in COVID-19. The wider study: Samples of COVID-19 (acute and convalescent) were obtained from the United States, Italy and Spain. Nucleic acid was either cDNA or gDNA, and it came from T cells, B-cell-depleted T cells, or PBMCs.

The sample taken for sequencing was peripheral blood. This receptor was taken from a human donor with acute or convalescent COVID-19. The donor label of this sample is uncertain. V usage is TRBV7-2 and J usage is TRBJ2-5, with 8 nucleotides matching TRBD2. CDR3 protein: CASSKRSGSGETQYF. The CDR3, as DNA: TGTGCCAGCAGCAAGAGAAGCGGGAGCGGGGAGACCCAGTACTTC.